These 32 T cell receptor beta chains originate from one sample sequenced in a study of glioma-infiltrating T cells after dendritic cell vaccination. Time point given: after dendritic cell vaccination, including at tumor progression/relapse. Assay used: immunoSEQ multiplex PCR; TCRdb lists only in-frame clones, some missing. The table lists 75,000 to 85,000 clones, more than 75% of them singletons. This specimen consisted of blood, obtained after dendritic cell vaccination. The origin of the receptors is a human donor with glioblastoma.

The rearrangement uses TRBV18 and TRBJ2-1; tentatively, D is TRBD2 (5 bases). The CDR3 has 12 amino acids. The germline V gene encodes CDR1 KGHSH and CDR2 LQKENI. The V end lost 2 bases, the J end lost 7 bases, and 6 bases lay between the germline ends. CDR3 coding DNA: TGTGCCAGCTCACCAAGGGAGAATGAGCAGTTCTTC. It specifies CASSPRENEQFF. Filled out from reference TRBV18 and TRBJ2-1, the complete variable domain reads NAGVMQNPRHLVRRRGQEARLRCSPMKGHSHVYWYRQLPEEGLKFMVYLQKENIIDESGMPKERFSAEFPKEGPSILRIQQVVRGDSAAYFCASSPRENEQFFGPGTRLTVL.

On this clone itself: Other DNA sequences in the same sample also yield this CDR3. The J gene is TRBJ1-2, the V gene TRBV19; D ambiguous. Per germline, CDR1 LNHDA and CDR2 SQIVND (reference sequence). V was clipped by 7 bases and J by 3 bases, with 9 bases between them. CDR3 length: 12 amino acids. In DNA, the CDR3 is TGTGCCAGTAATCAGAGGGACTATGGCTACACCTTC. This gives the protein CASNQRDYGYTF. The full variable domain, with the rest looked up from reference TRBV19 and TRBJ1-2, is DGGITQSPKYLFRKEGQNVTLSCEQNLNHDAMYWYRQDPGQGLRLIYYSQIVNDFQKGDIAEGYSVSREKKESFPLTVTSAQKNPTAFYLCASNQRDYGYTFGSGTRLTVV.

This clone was found once. CDR3 residues: CASQRTGESPLHF. The DNA for the CDR3 is TGTGCCAGCCAACGGACAGGGGAATCACCCCTCCACTTT. This rearrangement joins TRBV5-6 to TRBJ1-6, with 9 positions matching TRBD1. Per germline, CDR1 SGHDT and CDR2 YYEEEE. The ends lost 7 bases at V and 10 bases at J; junction bases unmatched: 6. The CDR3 is made up of 13 amino acids.

V and J are TRBV21-1 and TRBJ2-5; TRBD1 is the table's D call, not checked against the DNA. TRBV21-1 is described as a pseudogene. The CDR3 sequence is 14 residues long. The CDR3 nucleotides are TGTGCCAGCAGCAAACCAGGCAGACAAGAGACCCAGTACTTC. Translating gives CASSKPGRQETQYF.

V and J are TRBV5-1 and TRBJ2-5; D gene uncertain. V lost 5 bases, J lost 4 bases, and 15 bases lay in between. CDR3 length: 14 amino acids. Germline assignment: CDR1 SGHRS and CDR2 YFSETQ. The CDR3 sequence: CASSPELTGETQYF. The CDR3 nucleotides are TGCGCCAGCAGTCCGGAGTTAACTGGAGAGACCCAGTACTTC.

This sequence joins TRBV13 and TRBJ2-7; D may be TRBD1 (7 bases). Germline CDR1 PRHDT, CDR2 FYEKMQ (reference sequence). Trimming took 3 bases from V and 2 from J, leaving 11 bases between them. The CDR3 totals 14 residues. CDR3 residues: CASSLQGGAYEQYF. The CDR3 bases are TGTGCCAGCAGCTTGCAGGGGGGCGCCTACGAGCAGTACTTC. The complete variable domain, with remaining parts taken from reference TRBV13 and TRBJ2-7, reads AAGVIQSPRHLIKEKRETATLKCYPIPRHDTVYWYQQGPGQDPQFLISFYEKMQSDKGSIPDRFSAQQFSDYHSELNMSSLELGDSALYFCASSLQGGAYEQYFGPGTRLTVT.

DNA of the CDR3: TGTGCCAGCAGCCAACAATGGACAGGTCTCTTGAGGGCTTTCTTT. It is translated as CASSQQWTGLLRAFF. This chain links TRBV4-2 with TRBJ1-1; TRBD1 matches at 7 bases. This CDR3 spans 15 amino acids. Germline V gene sequence: CDR1 LGHNA, CDR2 YNFKEQ. The V segment lost 2 bases and the J segment 11 bases; nucleotides outside the gene matches: 14.

The genes are TRBV5-4 and TRBJ1-2, with 7 bases matching TRBD1. CDR1 and CDR2 (germline): SGHNT, YYREEE (reference sequence). V shed 5 bases, J shed 8 bases, and the junction held 9 bases outside the gene matches. This CDR3 has 13 residues. The CDR3 region has the DNA TGTGCCAGCAGGGACAACGACAGGGACGGCTACACCTTC. Translated: CASRDNDRDGYTF.

V and J are TRBV4-2 and TRBJ2-5; D unclear. This CDR3 is built from 14 residues. V gave up 0 bases and J gave up 2 bases, with 7 bases separating them. Looked up from germline, CDR1 is LGHNA and CDR2 is YNFKEQ. This CDR3 reads CASSQESLQETQYF. The CDR3, as DNA: TGTGCCAGCAGCCAAGAAAGTCTACAAGAGACCCAGTACTTC.

The V and J genes are TRBV7-9 and TRBJ2-3; TRBD2 matches at 13 bases. The CDR3 length is 18 residues. Germline-derived CDR1 and CDR2 are SEHNR and FQNEAQ (reference sequence). V lost 5 bases to trimming and J lost 7 bases; unmatched junction nucleotides: 15. The CDR3 bases are TGTGCCAGCAGCGAAACCGGGACTAGCGGGATATTGGGAAATACGCAGTATTTT. This gives the protein CASSETGTSGILGNTQYF.

The J gene is TRBJ2-7, the V gene TRBV2; a possible D gene is TRBD2 (5 bases). Looked up from germline, CDR1 is SNHLY and CDR2 is FYNNEI. Trimming removed 8 bases from V and 1 base from J, with 15 bases in between. The CDR3 has 14 residues. In DNA form, the CDR3 reads TGTGCCAGCCGAGGCGACTACCCGTCCTACGAGCAGTACTTC. Its translation: CASRGDYPSYEQYF. The entire variable domain, with the rest obtained from reference TRBV2 and TRBJ2-7, is as follows: EPEVTQTPSHQVTQMGQEVILRCVPISNHLYFYWYRQILGQKVEFLVSFYNNEISEKSEIFDDQFSVERPDGSNFTLKIRSTKLEDSAMYFCASRGDYPSYEQYFGPGTRLTVT.

The DNA for the CDR3 is TGTGCCTGGAGTCACCTGGGAGGGGAAAAACTGTTTTTT. It specifies CAWSHLGGEKLFF. This chain links TRBV30 with TRBJ1-4; D is unresolved. V lost 2 bases and J lost 8, with 12 bases in between. CDR1 and CDR2 from the germline V gene are GTSNPN and SVGIG (reference sequence). CDR3 length: 13 residues. Complete variable domain (other parts from reference TRBV30 and TRBJ1-4): SQTIHQWPATLVQPVGSPLSLECTVEGTSNPNLYWYRQAAGRGLQLLFYSVGIGQISSEVPQNLSASRPQDRQFILSSKKLLLSDSGFYLCAWSHLGGEKLFFGSGTQLSVL.

The rearrangement links TRBV6-1 to TRBJ1-1; D ambiguous. This CDR3 spans 12 amino acids. V gave up 6 bases and J gave up 4 bases, with 9 bases separating them. The V gene's germline CDR1 is MNHNS and CDR2 SASEGT. CDR3 DNA: TGTGCCAGCAGGAGATACGGCACTGAAGCTTTCTTT. The encoded protein is CASRRYGTEAFF.

The rearrangement uses TRBV5-1 and TRBJ1-4; no reliable D call. Germline V lookup: CDR1 SGHRS, CDR2 YFSETQ. V was cut by 3 bases and J by 7 bases, with 10 bases left in between. This CDR3 region has 13 residues. The CDR3 here is CASSSEEGEKLFF. CDR3 bases: TGCGCCAGCAGCTCGGAGGAGGGTGAAAAACTGTTTTTT.

V usage is TRBV11-3 and J usage is TRBJ1-4; 7 bases are shared with TRBD1. J was trimmed by 8 bases and V by 3 bases; bases with no gene match: 6. CDR3 size: 14 residues. CDR1 and CDR2 from the germline V gene are SGHNT and YENEEA. Here the CDR3 DNA reads TGTGCCAGCAGCTTGGACAGGTGGGACGAAAAACTGTTTTTT. It is translated as CASSLDRWDEKLFF.

The chain couples TRBV9 to TRBJ2-1, with 12 bases matching TRBD2. The J segment lost 10 bases and the V segment lost 4 bases, leaving 12 bases of the junction unmatched. CDR1 and CDR2 from the germline V gene are SGDLS and YYNGEE. The CDR3 sequence is 16 residues long. The CDR3 DNA reads as TGTGCCAGCAGCCTTGGACTAGCGGGGACCCTGGGGGAGCAGTTCTTC. Translated, it gives CASSLGLAGTLGEQFF.

The sample holds one count of this clone. The genes are TRBV2 and TRBJ2-1; D might be TRBD2 (7 bases). CDR3 length: 17 residues. V was trimmed by 11 bases and J by 0 bases, leaving 23 bases between them. CDR1 and CDR2 (germline): SNHLY, FYNNEI. The CDR3 DNA reads TGTGCCCTACACCGCGGGGGCGCAGCAAGCTCCTACAATGAGCAGTTCTTC. Its translation: CALHRGGAASSYNEQFF.

The V and J genes are TRBV4-3 and TRBJ2-7, with TRBD1 identical over 12 bases. This CDR3 has 13 amino acids. The junction had 4 bases not matched to a gene; V was cut back by 3 bases and J by 10 bases. Germline CDR1 and CDR2: LGHNA and YSLEER. The DNA for the CDR3 is TGCGCCAGCAGCCAGCCGGGACAGGGGGCCCAGTACTTC. This translates into CASSQPGQGAQYF.

The chain is built from TRBV4-2 and TRBJ2-5, with TRBD2 matching over 7 bases. This CDR3 has 19 amino acids. Germline CDR1 is LGHNA and CDR2 is YNFKEQ. V was clipped by 0 bases and J by 7 bases; unmatched bases: 20. The CDR3 reads CASSQDSNRASGRLGTQYF. DNA of the CDR3: TGTGCCAGCAGCCAAGATAGTAATAGGGCTAGCGGCCGGCTGGGGACCCAGTACTTC.

CDR3 in DNA: TGCGCCAGCAGCCCGGGGACAGGGGACACCTACGAGCAGTACTTC. Protein sequence: CASSPGTGDTYEQYF. The chain combines TRBV4-1 with TRBJ2-5; 10 positions agree with TRBD1. The assigned J gene may be wrong: the sequence end matches TRBJ2-7 better. This CDR3 has 15 residues. Germline V gene sequence: CDR1 MGHRA, CDR2 YSYEKL.

This clone was seen more than once but under ten times. The chain carries TRBV19 and TRBJ1-4, with a tentative D call TRBD1 (5 bases). Deletions cut 5 bases from V and 6 bases from J, with 16 bases between. Germline CDR1 reads LNHDA; CDR2 reads SQIVND (reference sequence). There are 15 residues in the CDR3. In DNA, the CDR3 is TGTGCCAGTAGTCCTCCGGGACTTTGGGATGAAAAACTGTTTTTT. Its translation is CASSPPGLWDEKLFF.

In the case of this clone: Relative to the germline gene, one junction end is altered; a read error may explain this. This chain links TRBV25-1 with TRBJ1-3, with 7 bases lining up with TRBD1. The V gene's germline CDR1 is MGHDK and CDR2 SYGVNS. There are 14 residues in the CDR3. This CDR3 reads CAGSVGQTGNTIYF. The CDR3 coding sequence is TGTGCCGGCAGCGTGGGACAGACGGGAAACACCATATATTTT.

The V and J genes are TRBV5-1 and TRBJ2-1; D gene unclear. This CDR3 contains 14 residues. CDR1 and CDR2 from the germline V gene are SGHRS and YFSETQ. Trimming removed 0 bases at V and 8 bases at J, with 12 bases between. The CDR3 DNA reads TGCGCCAGCAGCTTGGTACCTCCTACGGATGAGCAGTTCTTC. The encoded protein is CASSLVPPTDEQFF.

The rearrangement uses TRBV7-8 and TRBJ2-7, with D perhaps matching TRBD1 (7 bases). The ends were cut back, 6 bases at V and 4 bases at J, with 16 bases in the middle. Germline lookup yields CDR1 SGHVS and CDR2 FQNEAQ. The CDR3 is 14 amino acids. This chain's CDR3 is CASSRGDSIYEQYF. CDR3 nucleotide sequence: TGTGCCAGCAGTCGCGGGGACAGCATTTACGAGCAGTACTTC.

The rearrangement links TRBV5-1 to TRBJ2-1, with 8 positions matching TRBD2. CDR3 size: 15 residues. Trimming removed 4 bases from V and 6 bases from J; junction bases left unmatched: 9. From germline, CDR1 is SGHRS and CDR2 YFSETQ. CDR3 DNA sequence: TGCGCCAGCAGCCTATCACCGGGACTAGGCAATGAGCAGTTCTTC. Translation gives CASSLSPGLGNEQFF. The full variable domain, in which reference TRBV5-1 and TRBJ2-1 provide the parts outside the CDR3, is KAGVTQTPRYLIKTRGQQVTLSCSPISGHRSVSWYQQTPGQGLQFLFEYFSETQRNKGNFPGRFSGRQFSNSRSEMNVSTLELGDSALYLCASSLSPGLGNEQFFGPGTRLTVL.

The gene calls are TRBV18 and TRBJ2-7, with D perhaps TRBD2 (7 bases). Trimming stripped 3 bases from V and 5 bases from J, with 14 bases between. The CDR3 covers 14 residues. Germline CDR1 is KGHSH and CDR2 is LQKENI. The CDR3 loop is CASSPQGTNDEQYF. As DNA, the CDR3 is TGTGCCAGCTCACCCCAGGGGACTAACGACGAGCAGTACTTC.

The rearrangement uses TRBV4-1 and TRBJ1-2; no firm D call. CDR1 and CDR2 from the germline V gene are MGHRA and YSYEKL. The CDR3 is made up of 15 amino acids. V was trimmed by 0 bases and J by 2 bases, leaving 10 bases between them. The CDR3 DNA reads TGCGCCAGCAGCCAAGATCGGACTACGAACTATGGCTACACCTTC. As protein: CASSQDRTTNYGYTF.

V is TRBV18 and J is TRBJ2-5; the D is unclear. In germline, CDR1 is KGHSH, CDR2 LQKENI. Trimming removed 1 base from V and 4 bases from J, with 10 bases in between. The CDR3 is 14 residues long. CDR3 sequence reads: CASSPQFGSETQYF. CDR3 nucleotides: TGTGCCAGCTCACCACAGTTCGGGTCAGAGACCCAGTACTTC.

This chain joins TRBV14 and TRBJ1-6; 7 bases match TRBD1. This CDR3 has 16 residues. V shed 2 bases and J 5 bases; nucleotides not matched to a gene: 6. Looked up from germline, CDR1 is SGHDN and CDR2 is FVKESK. CDR3 residues: CASSQKGQRNNSPLHF. CDR3 sequence (DNA): TGTGCCAGCAGCCAAAAGGGACAGAGGAATAATTCACCCCTCCACTTT.

The rearrangement uses TRBV6-1 and TRBJ2-2; 15 nucleotides align to TRBD2. Germline loops: CDR1 MNHNS, CDR2 SASEGT. Germline trimming cut 4 bases from V and 1 base from J; bases unmatched to any gene: 4. This CDR3 comprises 18 residues. The CDR3 loop is CASSVPGLAGGNTGELFF. The CDR3 nucleotides read TGTGCCAGCAGTGTCCCGGGACTAGCGGGGGGGAACACCGGGGAGCTGTTTTTT.

This sequence joins TRBV6-1 and TRBJ1-2; 9 nucleotides line up with TRBD1. Trimming at V came to 2 bases and at J to 3 bases, leaving 7 bases not matched to a gene. The V gene's germline CDR1 is MNHNS and CDR2 SASEGT. This CDR3 is 16 amino acids long. CDR3 sequence: CASSERGTGSHYGYTF. The CDR3 bases are TGTGCCAGCAGTGAAAGGGGGACAGGGAGTCACTATGGCTACACCTTC.

In its sample, this clone was seen once. This chain connects TRBV6-6 to TRBJ2-1; TRBD2 agrees at 9 bases. This CDR3 region has 15 residues. The germline V gene has CDR1 MNHNY and CDR2 SVGAGI (reference sequence). Losses at the gene ends were 6 bases for V and 1 base for J; bases not matched to a gene: 4. The CDR3 region is CASSLAGASYNEQFF. CDR3 nucleotides: TGTGCCAGCAGCTTAGCGGGGGCTTCCTACAATGAGCAGTTCTTC.